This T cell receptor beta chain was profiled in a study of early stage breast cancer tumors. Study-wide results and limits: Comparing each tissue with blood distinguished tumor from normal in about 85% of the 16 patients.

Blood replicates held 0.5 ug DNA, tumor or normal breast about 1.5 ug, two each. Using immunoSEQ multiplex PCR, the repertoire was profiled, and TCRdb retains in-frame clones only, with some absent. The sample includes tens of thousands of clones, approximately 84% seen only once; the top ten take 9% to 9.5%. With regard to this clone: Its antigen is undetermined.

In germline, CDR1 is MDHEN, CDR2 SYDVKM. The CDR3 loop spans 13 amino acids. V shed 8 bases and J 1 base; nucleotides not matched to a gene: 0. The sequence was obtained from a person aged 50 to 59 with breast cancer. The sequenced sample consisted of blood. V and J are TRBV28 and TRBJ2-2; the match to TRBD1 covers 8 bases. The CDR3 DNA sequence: TGTGCCAGCGACAGGGGGAACACCGGGGAGCTGTTTTTT. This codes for CASDRGNTGELFF.